The rows below give T cell receptor beta chains drawn from one sample of a study of memory CD4+ T cells and cytomegalovirus serostatus. Method: immunoSEQ multiplex PCR; TCRdb's copy keeps in-frame clones and lacks some. The table has some 26,000 clones, around 75% seen once; the top ten hold 0.65% to 0.85%. Source material: memory CD4+ T cells from blood. These receptors were obtained from an adult in good health and CMV-seronegative. Each CDR3 is given with its conserved first and last residue. D genes are given only for firm matches. Size is omitted from some rows. Given values are once, few, many or a class for expanded clones.

v_gene,j_gene,abundance,len,d_gene,CDR3aa,CDR3nt
TRBV7-2,TRBJ2-7,.,15,TRBD2,CASSLLAGLSYEQYF,TGTGCCAGCAGCCTACTAGCGGGCCTCTCCTACGAGCAGTACTTC
TRBV6-1,TRBJ1-3,.,16,.,CASSESPDYSGNTIYF,TGTGCCAGCAGTGAGTCCCCGGATTACTCTGGAAACACCATATATTTT
TRBV6-5,TRBJ1-6,.,13,.,CASREGFNSPLHF,TGTGCCAGCAGAGAGGGTTTCAATTCACCCCTCCACTTT
TRBV4-2,TRBJ1-4,.,14,.,CASSSETGNEKLFF,TGTGCCAGCAGCTCGGAGACAGGTAACGAAAAACTGTTTTTT
TRBV5-1,TRBJ1-2,.,12,.,CASSPDTYGYTF,TGCGCCAGCAGCCCGGACACCTATGGCTACACCTTC
TRBV27,TRBJ1-2,.,13,.,CASSLSRFYGYTF,TGTGCCAGCAGTTTATCGAGATTCTATGGCTACACCTTC
TRBV6-1,TRBJ1-5,few,12,.,CASSDRDQPQHF,TGTGCCAGCAGTGATCGGGATCAGCCCCAGCATTTT
TRBV30,TRBJ2-7,once,14,TRBD1,CAWSRAGGRWEQYF,TGTGCCTGGAGTAGGGCAGGGGGCCGGTGGGAGCAGTACTTC
TRBV10-3,TRBJ1-5,.,13,.,CAISESENQPQHF,TGTGCCATCAGTGAGTCCGAGAATCAGCCCCAGCATTTT
TRBV11-2,TRBJ2-7,.,15,TRBD1,CASSTTGTGDYEQYF,TGTGCCAGCAGCACCACCGGGACAGGGGACTACGAGCAGTACTTC
TRBV5-6,TRBJ1-1,once,15,TRBD1,CASSLGLQGVAEAFF,TGTGCCAGCAGCTTGGGTCTACAGGGGGTAGCTGAAGCTTTCTTT
TRBV5-6,TRBJ1-1,few,12,.,CASSIRVTEAFF,TGTGCCAGCAGCATAAGGGTTACTGAAGCTTTCTTT
TRBV4-3,TRBJ2-3,.,16,.,CASSQDASTHTDTQYF,TGCGCCAGCAGCCAAGATGCGTCGACACACACAGATACGCAGTATTTT
TRBV30,TRBJ2-7,once,11,TRBD1,CAWGTAYEQYF,TGTGCCTGGGGGACAGCCTACGAGCAGTACTTC
TRBV11-3,TRBJ2-3,.,16,TRBD2,CASSLPASGGHDTQYF,TGTGCCAGCAGCTTACCGGCTAGCGGGGGCCACGATACGCAGTATTTT
TRBV13,TRBJ2-5,.,14,.,CASSFGGRQETQYF,TGTGCCAGCAGCTTCGGGGGGCGACAAGAGACCCAGTACTTC
TRBV25-1,TRBJ1-4,.,14,.,CASSGTVGTEKLFF,TGTGCCAGCAGTGGGACAGTAGGGACTGAAAAACTGTTTTTT
TRBV9,TRBJ1-2,.,14,.,CASSVQGDNYGYTF,TGTGCCAGCAGCGTGCAGGGAGATAACTATGGCTACACCTTC
TRBV11-3,TRBJ1-1,.,15,.,CASSKGHQGGTEAFF,TGTGCCAGCAGCAAGGGACATCAAGGCGGAACTGAAGCTTTCTTT
TRBV2,TRBJ1-6,few,15,TRBD1,CASRERTGGDSPLHF,TGTGCCAGCAGGGAGAGGACAGGGGGCGATTCACCCCTCCACTTT
TRBV2,TRBJ1-1,.,15,TRBD1,CASSEFDRGYTEAFF,TGTGCCAGCAGTGAATTCGACAGGGGATATACTGAAGCTTTCTTT
TRBV5-4,TRBJ2-3,.,15,TRBD2,CASSLVGGGTDTQYF,TGTGCCAGCAGCTTGGTGGGGGGGGGCACAGATACGCAGTATTTT
TRBV18,TRBJ1-2,.,14,TRBD1,CASSPGQGVYGYTF,TGTGCCAGCTCACCTGGACAGGGTGTGTATGGCTACACCTTC
TRBV5-1,TRBJ2-7,.,12,.,CASSADSYEQYF,TGCGCCAGCAGCGCAGACAGTTACGAGCAGTACTTC
TRBV6-5,TRBJ2-2,.,14,.,CASRAPANTGELFF,TGTGCCAGCAGGGCACCCGCGAACACCGGGGAGCTGTTTTTT
TRBV2,TRBJ1-4,few,14,TRBD1,CASRDGTGEEKLFF,TGTGCCAGCAGGGACGGGACAGGGGAGGAAAAACTGTTTTTT
TRBV7-9,TRBJ2-2,.,13,.,CASSFGGSGELFF,TGTGCCAGCAGCTTTGGTGGGAGCGGGGAGCTGTTTTTT
TRBV28,TRBJ1-1,.,14,TRBD1,CASSRQGLGTEAFF,TGTGCCAGCAGTAGACAGGGGTTGGGCACTGAAGCTTTCTTT
TRBV4-3,TRBJ2-1,.,16,.,CASSQDRVSSYNEQFF,TGCGCCAGCAGCCAAGATCGGGTTAGCTCCTACAATGAGCAGTTCTTC
TRBV7-2,TRBJ1-5,few,13,.,CASSLSHLSLQHF,TGTGCCAGCAGCTTATCCCACCTATCCCTCCAGCATTTT
TRBV7-9,TRBJ1-1,.,14,.,CASSPSDRFGEAFF,TGTGCCAGCAGCCCCTCCGACCGGTTTGGGGAAGCTTTCTTT
TRBV10-3,TRBJ2-3,.,14,TRBD2,CAITGGPGEDTQYF,TGTGCCATCACGGGGGGGCCCGGTGAAGATACGCAGTATTTT
TRBV4-3,TRBJ1-2,few,14,.,CASSQGPSYYGYTF,TGCGCCAGCAGCCAAGGACCCAGTTACTATGGCTACACCTTC
TRBV6-1,TRBJ1-6,.,16,TRBD1,CASSGEGQGLDSPLHF,TGTGCCAGCAGTGGTGAGGGACAGGGTTTAGATTCACCCCTCCACTTT
TRBV5-1,TRBJ2-5,.,15,.,CASSLAGGSQETQYF,TGCGCCAGCAGCTTGGCGGGGGGCTCGCAAGAGACCCAGTACTTC
TRBV5-1,TRBJ2-1,once,14,.,CASSTGTDGNEQFF,TGCGCCAGCAGCACAGGGACGGACGGGAATGAGCAGTTCTTC
TRBV5-1,TRBJ2-7,.,14,.,CASSLQGTRHEQYF,TGCGCCAGCAGCCTCCAGGGGACAAGGCACGAGCAGTACTTC
TRBV6-6,TRBJ1-5,few,12,.,CASTEEVGTQHF,TGTGCCAGCACCGAGGAGGTGGGGACCCAGCATTTT
TRBV2,TRBJ2-1,once,14,TRBD2,CASLLAGAYNEQFF,TGTGCCAGCTTACTAGCGGGGGCTTACAATGAGCAGTTCTTC
TRBV7-6,TRBJ1-1,.,15,.,CASSPTGTQNTEAFF,TGTGCCAGCAGCCCTACCGGGACGCAGAACACTGAAGCTTTCTTT
TRBV2,TRBJ1-2,.,14,TRBD1,CASSRTGFIDGYTF,TGTGCCAGCAGTCGGACAGGCTTTATCGATGGCTACACCTTC
TRBV11-3,TRBJ2-1,few,14,.,CASSMVSSYNEQFF,TGTGCCAGCTCGATGGTAAGCTCCTACAATGAGCAGTTCTTC
TRBV19,TRBJ1-1,.,16,.,CASSILDSIMNTEAFF,TGTGCCAGTAGTATTTTGGACAGCATTATGAACACTGAAGCTTTCTTT
TRBV6-5,TRBJ1-5,.,14,.,CASSYTGSNQPQHF,TGTGCCAGCAGTTACACGGGGAGCAATCAGCCCCAGCATTTT
TRBV6-5,TRBJ1-5,.,14,.,CASSEQAINQPQHF,TGTGCCAGCAGTGAACAGGCGATCAATCAGCCCCAGCATTTT
TRBV6-4,TRBJ2-1,.,12,.,CASSDSLGNPFF,TGTGCCAGCAGTGACTCTTTGGGAAATCCGTTCTTC
TRBV27,TRBJ1-5,.,14,.,CASSLSGSNQPQHF,TGTGCCAGCAGTTTGAGCGGTAGCAATCAGCCCCAGCATTTT
TRBV19,TRBJ2-4,.,17,.,CASSMRADSGSKNIQYF,TGTGCCAGTAGTATGAGAGCGGACAGTGGGTCCAAAAACATTCAGTACTTC
TRBV29-1,TRBJ2-2,.,13,.,CSVGRDDTGELFF,TGCAGCGTTGGCAGGGATGACACCGGGGAGCTGTTTTTT
TRBV6-1,TRBJ2-7,.,13,.,CASSWSGTYEQYF,TGTGCCAGCAGCTGGTCTGGTACCTACGAGCAGTACTTC
TRBV9,TRBJ1-6,.,16,TRBD1,CASSAGLQGRGSPLHF,TGTGCCAGCAGCGCCGGTTTACAGGGGCGGGGTTCACCCCTCCACTTT